Listed below are T cell receptor beta chains from one sample, sequenced in a study of T-cell reconstitution after alpha-beta-depleted transplantation in children. From the PCR reads, TCRdb called clonotypes with MiXCR, one entry per CDR3 protein. The table lists some 300,000 distinct CDR3 sequences, roughly 9.1% of them singletons, with over 6% in the top ten. This sample comprised PBMCs, obtained before TCRalphabeta/CD19-depleted stem cell transplant. Receptors originate from a boy less than two years old with acute myeloid leukemia, due to receive a stem cell transplant. Each CDR3 is given with its conserved first and last residue. A D gene is named only where the DNA matches it firmly. Only part of the rows carry a size: once, few, many, or a class if the clone is expanded.

>many|TRBJ1-1|.|TRBV5-1
TGCGCCAGCAACTACACTTGGGACACTGAAGCTTTCTTT
CASNYTWDTEAFF
>many|TRBJ2-2|.|TRBV7-8
TGTGCCAGCAGCGCACAGGGTCGTTACACCGGGGAGCTGTTTTTT
CASSAQGRYTGELFF
>.|TRBJ1-4|TRBD1|TRBV5-1
TGCGCCAGCAGCTCGACAGGGAATGAAAAACTGTTTTTT
CASSSTGNEKLFF
>many|TRBJ1-4|.|TRBV5-1
TGCGCCAGCAGCACTACTGGTGAAAAACTGTTTTTT
CASSTTGEKLFF
>many|TRBJ2-7|TRBD2|TRBV28
TGTGCCAGCATTTCCAAAAGCCCATTACCGGGACTAGAATCCTACGAGCAGTACTTC
CASISKSPLPGLESYEQYF
>few|TRBJ2-5|.|TRBV2
TGTGCCAGCAGTGATCAGTTAACTATGCTCCAAGAGACCCAGTACTTC
CASSDQLTMLQETQYF
>many|TRBJ1-6|.|TRBV18
TGTGCCAGCTCACCAACAGGGAGCTCCTATAATTCACCCCTCCACTTT
CASSPTGSSYNSPLHF
>many|TRBJ2-7|TRBD1|TRBV5-1
TGCGCCAGCAGTGAGACAGGGCTCTCCTACGAGCAGTACTTC
CASSETGLSYEQYF
>many|TRBJ2-7|.|TRBV21-1
TGTGCCAGCAGCAACAAGCGGATTAACTCCTACGAGCAGTACTTC
CASSNKRINSYEQYF
>many|TRBJ2-2|TRBD2|TRBV14
TGTGCCAGCAGCCAAGTAACGGGACTAAGAAACACCGGGGAGCTGTTTTTT
CASSQVTGLRNTGELFF
>many|TRBJ1-2|.|TRBV12-3/TRBV12-4
TGTGCCAGCAGTCAAATACAGAGAAGCTACACCTTC
CASSQIQRSYTF
>few|TRBJ1-5|TRBD1|TRBV28
TGTGCCTTTCACGAGCGACAGGGAGAAAGCAATCAGCCCCAGCATTTT
CAFHERQGESNQPQHF
>many|TRBJ1-4|TRBD1|TRBV7-2
TGTGCCAGCAGCTCGACAGGGTTACATGAAAAACTGTTTTTT
CASSSTGLHEKLFF
>many|TRBJ2-1|TRBD2|TRBV29-1
TGCAGCGTTGAAGGGAAAGGACTAGCGGGAGGGAGGGAGCAGTTCTTC
CSVEGKGLAGGREQFF
>.|TRBJ2-2|.|TRBV12-3/TRBV12-4
TGTGCCAGCAGTTTTTCCGGGCCCGGGGAGCTGTTTTTT
CASSFSGPGELFF
>few|TRBJ1-6|TRBD1|TRBV19
TGTGCCAGCTCCTCGGGACAGGGAATGTCACCCCTCCACTTT
CASSSGQGMSPLHF
>.|TRBJ2-1|TRBD2|TRBV7-3
TGTGCCAGCAGCGCACTGCCTAGCGGGAGTAATGAGCAGTTCTTC
CASSALPSGSNEQFF
>many|TRBJ2-7|TRBD2|TRBV12-3/TRBV12-4
TGTGCCAGCAGTCGGACTAGATTCTCCGAGCAGTACTTC
CASSRTRFSEQYF
>many|TRBJ2-7|TRBD1|TRBV5-1
TGCGCCAGCAGCTTGGTCTCTACAGGGGACGAGCAGTACTTC
CASSLVSTGDEQYF
>many|TRBJ1-2|.|TRBV7-3
TGTGCCAGCAGCTTAGGGAGGGACTATGGCTACACCTTC
CASSLGRDYGYTF
>many|TRBJ1-2|TRBD1|TRBV7-8
TGTGCCAGCAGCTTATTACAGGGGGAGTCCGGCTACACCTTC
CASSLLQGESGYTF
>many|TRBJ2-1|.|TRBV29-1
TGCAGCGTTGAAGATCTAATGGGAGGCCCTGAGCAGTTCTTC
CSVEDLMGGPEQFF
>.|TRBJ2-1|.|TRBV6-5
TGTGCCAGCAGTTACGACGGGAGAAGGAATGAGCAGTTCTTC
CASSYDGRRNEQFF
>many|TRBJ2-3|TRBD2|TRBV20-1
TGCAGTGCCCCAGGGGCGGGACTAGGCACAGATACGCAGTATTTT
CSAPGAGLGTDTQYF
>many|TRBJ1-2|TRBD1|TRBV28
TGTGCCAGCAGCACAACAATAGACAGGGGGCGGAATGGCTACACCTTC
CASSTTIDRGRNGYTF
>many|TRBJ2-3|.|TRBV7-3
TGTGCCAGCAGCTTACTGGCGGGGAGGACAGATACGCAGTATTTT
CASSLLAGRTDTQYF
>many|TRBJ2-1|TRBD1|TRBV7-3
TGTGCCAGCAGCTTCAGGGGGCAGCAGCAGTTCTTC
CASSFRGQQQFF
>many|TRBJ2-7|.|TRBV5-1
TGCGCCAGCAGTTCGGACATTCTTTCCTCCTACGAGCAGTACTTC
CASSSDILSSYEQYF
>.|TRBJ1-1|.|TRBV5-1
TGCGCCAGCAGCTTCCGGGCCACAAACACTGAAGCTTTCTTT
CASSFRATNTEAFF
>many|TRBJ2-3|.|TRBV29-1
TGCAGCGTTGACCTAGCGCCTAGCACAGATACGCAGTATTTT
CSVDLAPSTDTQYF
>.|TRBJ1-1|.|TRBV20-1
TGCAGTGCTAGAGATTGGACAAGGAACACTGAAGCTTTCTTT
CSARDWTRNTEAFF
>many|TRBJ2-7|.|TRBV20-1
TGCAGTGCCCCGGGACCCAACTACGAGCAGTACTTC
CSAPGPNYEQYF
>many|TRBJ2-1|.|TRBV27
TGTGCCAGCAGTTTATCCGATGATGAGCAGTTCTTC
CASSLSDDEQFF
>many|TRBJ2-1|.|TRBV4-2
TGTGCCAGCAGCCAAGAAGCGGTATCCTCCTACAATGAGCAGTTCTTC
CASSQEAVSSYNEQFF
>many|TRBJ2-3|TRBD2|TRBV10-3
TGTGCCATCAGTGACCAGCGGGGGGCCGCAGATACGCAGTATTTT
CAISDQRGAADTQYF
>.|TRBJ2-7|TRBD2|TRBV20-1
TGCAGTGCTAGAGTAACCGGGAGGAGGTACGAGCAGTACTTC
CSARVTGRRYEQYF
>many|TRBJ2-7|TRBD1|TRBV6-2/TRBV6-3
TGTGCCAGCAGTTACGTGTCGACAGGGGGCGAGCAGTACTTC
CASSYVSTGGEQYF